This T cell receptor beta chain was found in a study of blood T cell repertoires in COVID-19. Across the study: From the United States, Italy and Spain came samples of acute and convalescent COVID-19.

Here immunoSEQ multiplex PCR was the method, and the copy in TCRdb shows in-frame clones only, minus some. Found here are 150,000 to 200,000 clones, approximately 86% of them singletons; the top ten hold about 10%. Specimen: peripheral blood. This TCR derives from a woman over 75 with active or convalescent COVID-19.

The CDR3 here is CASSLQGGTEAFF. CDR3 in DNA: TGTGCCAGCAGCTTACAGGGGGGCACTGAAGCTTTCTTT. This chain joins TRBV2 and TRBJ1-1; TRBD1 aligns across 8 bases. CDR3 length equals 13 residues. The V gene end was trimmed by 6 bases and the J gene end by 4 bases; junction bases not matched to a gene: 4. Germline-derived CDR1 and CDR2 are SNHLY and FYNNEI.